A single sample is the source of the 29 T cell receptor beta chains below, sequenced in a study of regulatory T cells in long-lasting Graves disease. To make TCR beta libraries, researchers used iRepertoire HTBI primers and Arm-PCR of CDR3 regions. TCRdb called the multiplex PCR reads again in MiXCR, with one record for every CDR3 protein. The table has 530,000 or so distinct CDR3 sequences, around 16% seen once. Time point indicated: newly diagnosed GD, antithyroid drugs for less than 3 months. After RNA was extracted from PBMCs, the TCR library was made from it. This same sample was also taken into another study, of T cells in Graves' hyperthyroidism and ophthalmopathy.

The sample here was peripheral blood mononuclear cells (PBMCs), taken at new diagnosis, from a patient treated with antithyroid drugs. The receptors were gathered from a man aged 18 to 29 with Graves disease.

The rearrangement uses TRBV9 and TRBJ2-3, with D possibly matching TRBD2 (5 bases). This CDR3 comprises 15 residues. V lost 0 bases to trimming and J lost 6 bases, with 14 bases between them. Germline CDR1 reads SGDLS; CDR2 reads YYNGEE. The DNA of the CDR3 is TGTGCCAGCAGCGTAGGAGGGCTCCTTAGGGATACGCAGTATTTT. Encoded protein: CASSVGGLLRDTQYF.

The chain employs TRBV20-1 and TRBJ2-5; D possibly matches TRBD1 or TRBD2 (5 bases each). CDR3 length: 13 residues. The V and J ends lost 5 bases and 5 bases respectively, with 15 bases between them. CDR1 DFQATT and CDR2 SNEGSKA come from the germline V gene (reference sequence). CDR3 sequence reads: CSALEGYGETQYF. CDR3 nucleotide sequence: TGCAGTGCTCTTGAGGGGTATGGGGAGACCCAGTACTTC.

This chain uses TRBV5-6 with TRBJ2-7; 9 positions match TRBD1. The CDR3 has 16 amino acids. Germline values: CDR1 SGHDT, CDR2 YYEEEE. The V segment lost 2 bases and the J segment 3 bases; nucleotides outside the gene matches: 9. The DNA of the CDR3 is TGTGCCAGCAGCTTACCCCGACAGGGGGTGGGCTACGAGCAGTACTTC. As protein: CASSLPRQGVGYEQYF.

This clonotype has more than one count but fewer than ten. This chain uses TRBV4-1 with TRBJ2-7, with TRBD1 as a possible D gene (6 bases). Trimming cost V 11 bases and J 3 bases, with 17 bases left between them. The germline gives CDR1 MGHRA, CDR2 YSYEKL. The CDR3 runs to 13 residues. The CDR3 DNA reads TGCGCCGCAGGCACAGGGTTGAACTACGAGCAGTACTTC. It codes for CAAGTGLNYEQYF.

This chain connects TRBV19 to TRBJ1-5; maybe TRBD1 (5 bases). Germline-derived CDR1 and CDR2 are LNHDA and SQIVND (reference sequence). The CDR3 runs 13 residues. V shed 7 bases and J shed 5 bases, with 12 bases lying between them. In DNA, the CDR3 is TGTGCCAGTACGTGGGGCGGACATCAGCCCCAGCATTTT. Translation: CASTWGGHQPQHF. The variable domain in full, completed from reference TRBV19 and TRBJ1-5, reads DGGITQSPKYLFRKEGQNVTLSCEQNLNHDAMYWYRQDPGQGLRLIYYSQIVNDFQKGDIAEGYSVSREKKESFPLTVTSAQKNPTAFYLCASTWGGHQPQHFGDGTRLSIL.

The table lists this clonotype with many counts. The rearrangement joins TRBV6-5 to TRBJ2-7; D gene ambiguous. Trimming removed 2 bases from V and 3 bases from J, with 8 bases in between. Germline V CDR1 and CDR2: MNHEY, SVGAGI. The CDR3 covers 13 residues. CDR3 coding DNA: TGTGCCAGCAGTTACGTCAGAAACTACGAGCAGTACTTC. Encoded protein: CASSYVRNYEQYF.

This clonotype has at least ten counts. The rearrangement links TRBV30 to TRBJ2-3; 11 positions agree with TRBD2. V dropped 4 bases and J dropped 0; count of bases not matched to a gene: 3. Looked up from germline, CDR1 is GTSNPN and CDR2 is SVGIG (reference sequence). The CDR3 runs 15 residues. CDR3 nucleotides: TGTGCCTGGATTTGGACTAGCGGGAGCACAGATACGCAGTATTTT. Translating it yields CAWIWTSGSTDTQYF.

This clonotype was detected once. With a much larger clone just one base away, this may be a read error. The chain uses TRBV6-1 and TRBJ2-2; 7 nucleotides agree with TRBD1. Per germline, CDR1 MNHNS and CDR2 SASEGT. The CDR3 is 15 residues long. Unmatched junction bases numbered 6, after V lost 8 bases and J lost 0 bases. The CDR3 bases are TGTGCCAGCGGGTCAACAGGGGCGAACACCGGGGAGCTGTTTTTT. Its protein is CASGSTGANTGELFF.

The chain couples TRBV7-9 to TRBJ2-1; 7 bases align to TRBD2. The DNA matches TRBJ2-5 better at its end, which makes the J call doubtful. Germline lookup yields CDR1 SEHNR and CDR2 FQNEAQ (reference sequence). The CDR3 sequence is 15 residues long. This CDR3 is CASSLFTSVRETQYF. For the CDR3, the DNA is TGTGCCAGCAGCTTATTTACTAGCGTTAGAGAGACCCAGTACTTC.

This clonotype was detected many times. This rearrangement joins TRBV30 to TRBJ2-1; 13 positions agree with TRBD2. The J segment lost 7 bases and the V segment lost 4 bases, leaving 4 bases of the junction unmatched. The germline V gene has CDR1 GTSNPN and CDR2 SVGIG (reference sequence). This CDR3 is built from 14 residues. The DNA for the CDR3 is TGTGCCTGGATGACTAGCGGGAGGAGAAATGAGCAGTTCTTC. Protein: CAWMTSGRRNEQFF.

Only a few counts were recorded for this clonotype. The rearrangement uses TRBV20-1 and TRBJ2-1, with 10 bases lining up with TRBD2. With 5 bases clipped from V and 4 bases from J, the junction kept 14 bases outside the gene matches. The CDR3 covers 17 residues. Germline V gene data show CDR1 as DFQATT and CDR2 as SNEGSKA (reference sequence). CDR3 coding DNA: TGCAGTGCTCCCCCCACAGCGGGAGGGCGAGAGTACAATGAGCAGTTCTTC. Translation gives CSAPPTAGGREYNEQFF.

V gene TRBV5-1 combines with J gene TRBJ1-6; D may be TRBD1 (6 bases). The germline V gene has CDR1 SGHRS and CDR2 YFSETQ. The CDR3 covers 15 residues. V lost 0 bases and J lost 7, with 11 bases in between. The CDR3 region is CASSLEQGINSPLHF. As DNA, the CDR3 is TGCGCCAGCAGCTTGGAGCAGGGGATAAATTCACCCCTCCACTTT.

This clonotype was picked up a small number of times. The chain couples TRBV27 to TRBJ1-1; 7 bases fit TRBD1. V gave up 5 bases and J gave up 4 bases; unmatched junction bases: 7. The germline gives CDR1 MNHEY, CDR2 SMNVEV (reference sequence). The CDR3 sequence is 14 residues long. The CDR3 nucleotides are TGTGCCAGCAGTCTAATACAGGGGAGCACTGAAGCTTTCTTT. Translating gives CASSLIQGSTEAFF.

This clonotype was detected ten times or more. The V and J genes are TRBV28 and TRBJ2-5, with 16 bases fitting TRBD2. The CDR3 is made up of 19 amino acids. With 6 bases clipped from V and 5 bases from J, the junction kept 15 bases outside the gene matches. Per germline, CDR1 MDHEN and CDR2 SYDVKM. The CDR3 bases are TGTGCCAGCAGCCCGATACCCCCGGGACTAGCGGGAGGGCCGGAGACCCAGTACTTC. This sequence encodes CASSPIPPGLAGGPETQYF.

The chain is built from TRBV27 and TRBJ2-1; 7 positions agree with TRBD1. This CDR3 contains 14 residues. Germline lookup yields CDR1 MNHEY and CDR2 SMNVEV (reference sequence). V was pared by 6 bases and J by 6 bases, with 8 bases of the junction left unmatched. CDR3 in amino acids: CASRRGGAFNEQFF. The DNA for the CDR3 is TGTGCCAGCAGAAGAGGGGGCGCATTCAATGAGCAGTTCTTC.

The gene calls are TRBV10-1 and TRBJ2-4; D may be TRBD1 or TRBD2 (5 bases each). The CDR3 covers 15 residues. The germline V gene encodes CDR1 WNHNN and CDR2 SYGVQD (reference sequence). The germline V and J ends were trimmed by 1 base and 4 bases, with 11 bases remaining between them. The CDR3 loop reads CASSEWDGTKNIQYF. The CDR3 nucleotides are TGCGCCAGCAGTGAGTGGGACGGAACAAAAAACATTCAGTACTTC.

The table lists this clonotype with many counts. The genes are TRBV15 and TRBJ1-1; D not resolved. Germline lookup yields CDR1 LNHNV and CDR2 YYDKDF (reference sequence). V lost 1 base, J lost 1 base, and 10 bases lay in between. The CDR3 runs 15 residues. In DNA form, the CDR3 reads TGTGCCACCAGCAGAGGACTAGGACCGAACACTGAAGCTTTCTTT. This translates into CATSRGLGPNTEAFF.

The chain recombines TRBV30 with TRBJ1-5, with 7 bases identical to TRBD1. This CDR3 is 16 amino acids long. Trimming removed 4 bases from V and 5 bases from J; junction bases left unmatched: 14. Per the germline V gene, CDR1 is GTSNPN and CDR2 is SVGIG (reference sequence). The CDR3, as DNA: TGTGCCTGGACTCACCACAGGGGTGAGTGGGATCAGCCCCAGCATTTT. Encoded protein: CAWTHHRGEWDQPQHF.

This clonotype has only a few counts. J is TRBJ2-6 and V is TRBV10-3; D is perhaps TRBD2 (5 bases). The CDR3 covers 18 residues. Germline V CDR1 and CDR2: ENHRY, SYGVKD. V dropped 0 bases and J dropped 1 base, with 13 bases sitting between them. The CDR3 loop reads CAISESPLTGSGANVLTF. The CDR3 DNA reads TGTGCCATCAGTGAGTCCCCGCTTACGGGGTCTGGGGCCAACGTCCTGACTTTC.

This clonotype has at least ten counts. J is TRBJ2-1 and V is TRBV6-1; D unresolved. The V gene's germline CDR1 is MNHNS and CDR2 SASEGT. The ends were cut back, 5 bases at V and 4 bases at J, with 21 bases in the middle. The CDR3 is 17 amino acids. The CDR3: CASSLRPRHNYYNEQFF. The CDR3 DNA reads as TGTGCCAGCAGTCTACGCCCTCGGCACAATTATTACAATGAGCAGTTCTTC.

This sequence joins TRBV14 and TRBJ1-2; TRBD1 is a possible D gene (6 bases). This CDR3 spans 19 amino acids. Between the trimmed V and J ends, which lost 1 base and 2 bases, there was a span of 23 bases. Germline V CDR1 and CDR2: SGHDN, FVKESK. As DNA, the CDR3 is TGTGCCAGCAGCCAAGCGGTTATTGTGGACCGACAGGAGAACTATGGCTACACCTTC. Translating gives CASSQAVIVDRQENYGYTF.

This clonotype came up a few times. The chain links TRBV9 to TRBJ2-1; TRBD1 agrees at 7 bases. V trimming: 3 bases; J trimming: 4 bases; junction bases outside the gene matches: 7. Germline assignment: CDR1 SGDLS and CDR2 YYNGEE. The CDR3 has 15 residues. DNA of the CDR3: TGTGCCAGCAGCGCAACAGGGGTCTTATACAATGAGCAGTTCTTC. It is translated as CASSATGVLYNEQFF. The complete variable domain, with remaining parts taken from reference TRBV9 and TRBJ2-1, reads DSGVTQTPKHLITATGQRVTLRCSPRSGDLSVYWYQQSLDQGLQFLIQYYNGEERAKGNILERFSAQQFPDLHSELNLSSLELGDSALYFCASSATGVLYNEQFFGPGTRLTVL.

Only a few counts were recorded for this clonotype. The rearrangement joins TRBV19 to TRBJ1-5; TRBD1 agrees at 7 bases. This CDR3 contains 15 residues. V trimming: 1 base; J trimming: 5 bases; junction bases outside the gene matches: 5. CDR1 LNHDA and CDR2 SQIVND come from the germline V gene (reference sequence). The CDR3 reads CASSIVGDRDQPQHF. The CDR3 DNA reads as TGTGCCAGTAGTATAGTCGGGGACAGAGATCAGCCCCAGCATTTT.

The V call is TRBV5-1, the J call TRBJ2-2, with 10 nucleotides matching TRBD1. Germline CDR1 SGHRS, CDR2 YFSETQ. The trim removed 1 base at V and 4 bases at J, leaving 10 bases unmatched. The CDR3 is made up of 18 amino acids. The chain's CDR3 is CASSLILSGTGVTGELFF. The CDR3 DNA sequence: TGCGCCAGCAGCTTGATCTTGTCCGGGACAGGGGTCACCGGGGAGCTGTTTTTT.

This clonotype was picked up many times. The gene calls are TRBV30 and TRBJ1-4; 8 nucleotides agree with TRBD1. The CDR3 spans 14 residues. CDR1 and CDR2 (germline): GTSNPN, SVGIG (reference sequence). V shed 2 bases and J 6 bases; nucleotides not matched to a gene: 5. CDR3 sequence (DNA): TGTGCCTGGAGTCGGACAGGGTGGGATGAAAAACTGTTTTTT. It is translated as CAWSRTGWDEKLFF.

This clonotype showed up just a few times. V is TRBV5-6 and J is TRBJ1-5; D not certain. The CDR3 totals 15 residues. Germline CDR1 is SGHDT and CDR2 is YYEEEE. V was pared by 0 bases and J by 7 bases, with 14 bases between. CDR3 sequence (DNA): TGTGCCAGCAGCTTGGGTCCACTAGGGCTACAGCCCCAGCATTTT. The encoded protein is CASSLGPLGLQPQHF.

At least ten counts were recorded for this clonotype. V is TRBV28 and J is TRBJ1-1, with D tentatively TRBD1 (5 bases). Trimming removed 11 bases from V and 4 bases from J, with 17 bases in between. The CDR3 is 13 amino acids. The germline gives CDR1 MDHEN, CDR2 SYDVKM. The CDR3 coding sequence is TGTGCCGCCTACAAGGGGCAGGTCACTGAAGCTTTCTTT. Translation: CAAYKGQVTEAFF. Drawing the rest from reference TRBV28 and TRBJ1-1, the complete variable domain is DVKVTQSSRYLVKRTGEKVFLECVQDMDHENMFWYRQDPGLGLRLIYFSYDVKMKEKGDIPEGYSVSREKKERFSLILESASTNQTSMYLCAAYKGQVTEAFFGQGTRLTVV.

In its sample, this clonotype was seen many times. V and J are TRBV7-2 and TRBJ2-7; 13 nucleotides match TRBD2. After removal of 5 bases from V and 3 bases from J, the junction contained 4 bases not matched to a gene. Germline values: CDR1 SGHTA, CDR2 FQGNSA. The CDR3 spans 15 residues. CDR3 nucleotide sequence: TGTGCCAGCAGCCAGGGACTAGCGGGATACTACGAGCAGTACTTC. Its protein product is CASSQGLAGYYEQYF.

Ten or more counts support this clonotype. This rearrangement joins TRBV6-1 to TRBJ2-7, with 8 bases matching TRBD1. The CDR3 runs 13 residues. From germline, CDR1 is MNHNS and CDR2 SASEGT. Losses at the gene ends were 5 bases for V and 3 bases for J; bases not matched to a gene: 3. For the CDR3, the DNA is TGTGCCAGCAGTCTGGGACAGGACTACGAGCAGTACTTC. Translating it yields CASSLGQDYEQYF.